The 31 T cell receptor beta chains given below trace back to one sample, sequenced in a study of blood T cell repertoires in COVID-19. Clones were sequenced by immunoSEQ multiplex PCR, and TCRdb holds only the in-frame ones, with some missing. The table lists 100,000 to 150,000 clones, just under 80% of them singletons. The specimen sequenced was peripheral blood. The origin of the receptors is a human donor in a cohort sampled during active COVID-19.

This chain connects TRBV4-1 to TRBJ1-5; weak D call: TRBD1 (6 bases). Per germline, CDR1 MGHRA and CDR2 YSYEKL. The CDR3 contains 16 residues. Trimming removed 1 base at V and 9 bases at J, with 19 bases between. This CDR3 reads CASSQAVRTDQGPQHF. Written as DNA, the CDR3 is TGCGCCAGCAGCCAAGCTGTGCGGACAGACCAGGGGCCCCAGCATTTT.

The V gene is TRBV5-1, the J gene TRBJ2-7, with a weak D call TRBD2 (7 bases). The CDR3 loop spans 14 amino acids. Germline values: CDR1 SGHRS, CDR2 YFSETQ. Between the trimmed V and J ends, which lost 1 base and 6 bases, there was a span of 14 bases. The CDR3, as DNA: TGCGCCAGCAGCTTGACTACAGGGAGGGGCGAGCAGTACTTC. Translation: CASSLTTGRGEQYF.

The CDR3 bases are TGTGCCAGCAGGCGGGGGAGAGCAACCTACGAGCAGTACTTC. It encodes CASRRGRATYEQYF. The rearrangement uses TRBV5-5 and TRBJ2-7, with TRBD2 identical over 7 bases. The CDR3 consists of 14 residues. V lost 5 bases to trimming and J lost 2 bases; unmatched junction nucleotides: 7. Germline values: CDR1 SGHKS, CDR2 YYEKEE (reference sequence).

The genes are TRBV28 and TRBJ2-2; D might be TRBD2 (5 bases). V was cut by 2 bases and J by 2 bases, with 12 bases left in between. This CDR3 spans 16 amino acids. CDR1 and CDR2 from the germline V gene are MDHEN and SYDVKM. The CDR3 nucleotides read TGTGCCAGCAGTTTAAGGACTCTCCGAAACACCGGGGAGCTGTTTTTT. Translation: CASSLRTLRNTGELFF.

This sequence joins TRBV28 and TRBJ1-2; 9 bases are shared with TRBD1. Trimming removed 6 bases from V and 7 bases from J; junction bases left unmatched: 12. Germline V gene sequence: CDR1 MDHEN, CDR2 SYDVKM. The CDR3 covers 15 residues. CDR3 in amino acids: CASSLLNRDRAGYTF. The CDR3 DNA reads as TGTGCCAGCAGCTTGTTAAACCGGGACAGGGCTGGCTACACCTTC.

The CDR3 loop reads CAISPTLHLQETQYF. CDR3 in DNA: TGTGCCATCTCACCAACCTTACACCTCCAAGAGACCCAGTACTTC. The chain employs TRBV7-8 and TRBJ2-5; D uncertain. The germline V gene has CDR1 SGHVS and CDR2 FQNEAQ. The CDR3 runs 15 residues. V was pared by 10 bases and J by 1 base, with 19 bases between.

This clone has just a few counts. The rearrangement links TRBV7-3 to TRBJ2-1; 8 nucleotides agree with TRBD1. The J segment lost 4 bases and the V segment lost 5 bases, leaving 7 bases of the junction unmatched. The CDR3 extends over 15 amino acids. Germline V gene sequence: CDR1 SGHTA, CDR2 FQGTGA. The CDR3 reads CASSEFQGAYNEQFF. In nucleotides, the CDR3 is TGTGCCAGCAGCGAATTTCAGGGGGCTTACAATGAGCAGTTCTTC.

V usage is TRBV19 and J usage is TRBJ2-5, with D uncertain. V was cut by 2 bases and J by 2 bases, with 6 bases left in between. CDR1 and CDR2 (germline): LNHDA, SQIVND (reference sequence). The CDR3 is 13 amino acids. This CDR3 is CASSISRQETQYF. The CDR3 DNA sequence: TGTGCCAGTAGTATATCCAGGCAAGAGACCCAGTACTTC.

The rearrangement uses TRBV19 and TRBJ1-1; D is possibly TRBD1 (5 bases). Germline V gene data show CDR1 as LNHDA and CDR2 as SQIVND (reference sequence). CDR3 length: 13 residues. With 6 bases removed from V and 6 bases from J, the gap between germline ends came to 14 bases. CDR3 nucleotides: TGTGCCAGTAGACCCCCGGGGGGGTCTGAAGCTTTCTTT. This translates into CASRPPGGSEAFF.

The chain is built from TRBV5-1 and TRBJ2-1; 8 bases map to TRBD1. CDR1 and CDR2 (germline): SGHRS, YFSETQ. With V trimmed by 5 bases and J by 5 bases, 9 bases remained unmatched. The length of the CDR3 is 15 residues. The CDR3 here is CASRKGDRLNNEQFF. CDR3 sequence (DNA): TGCGCCAGCAGGAAGGGGGACAGGCTTAACAATGAGCAGTTCTTC.

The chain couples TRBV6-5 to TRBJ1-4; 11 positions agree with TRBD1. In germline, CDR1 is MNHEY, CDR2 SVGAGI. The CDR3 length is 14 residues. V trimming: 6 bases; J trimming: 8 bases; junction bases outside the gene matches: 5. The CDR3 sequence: CASSSGQGGEKLFF. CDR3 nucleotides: TGTGCCAGCAGCTCGGGACAGGGGGGCGAAAAACTGTTTTTT.

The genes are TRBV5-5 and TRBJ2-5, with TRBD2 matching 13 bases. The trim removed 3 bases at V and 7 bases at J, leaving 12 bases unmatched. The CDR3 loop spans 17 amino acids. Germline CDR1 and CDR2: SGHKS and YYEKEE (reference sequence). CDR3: CASSSGLAGAPSGTQYF. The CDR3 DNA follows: TGTGCCAGCAGCTCCGGACTAGCGGGGGCCCCATCAGGGACCCAGTACTTC.

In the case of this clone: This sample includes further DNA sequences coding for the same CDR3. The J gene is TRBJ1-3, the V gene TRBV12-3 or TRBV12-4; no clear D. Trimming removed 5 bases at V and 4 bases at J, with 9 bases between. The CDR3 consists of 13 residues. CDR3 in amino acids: CASSQGRGNTIYF. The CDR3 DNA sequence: TGTGCCAGCAGTCAAGGGAGGGGAAACACCATATATTTT.

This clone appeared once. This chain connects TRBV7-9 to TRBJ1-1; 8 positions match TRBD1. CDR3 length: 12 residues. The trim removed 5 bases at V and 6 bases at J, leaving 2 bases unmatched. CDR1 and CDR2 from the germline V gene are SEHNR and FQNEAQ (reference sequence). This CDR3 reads CASSPRGPEAFF. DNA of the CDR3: TGTGCCAGCAGCCCCAGGGGGCCTGAAGCTTTCTTT. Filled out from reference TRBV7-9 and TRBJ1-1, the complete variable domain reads DTGVSQNPRHKITKRGQNVTFRCDPISEHNRLYWYRQTLGQGPEFLTYFQNEAQLEKSRLLSDRFSAERPKGSFSTLEIQRTEQGDSAMYLCASSPRGPEAFFGQGTRLTVV.

CDR3 DNA sequence: TGTGCCAGGGAGGGACAGGGTCTTCCCTATGGCTACACCTTC. Amino acid sequence: CAREGQGLPYGYTF. This chain connects TRBV19 to TRBJ1-2; 9 positions agree with TRBD1. The CDR3 length is 14 residues. Per the germline V gene, CDR1 is LNHDA and CDR2 is SQIVND (reference sequence). V was clipped by 9 bases and J by 4 bases; unmatched bases: 9.

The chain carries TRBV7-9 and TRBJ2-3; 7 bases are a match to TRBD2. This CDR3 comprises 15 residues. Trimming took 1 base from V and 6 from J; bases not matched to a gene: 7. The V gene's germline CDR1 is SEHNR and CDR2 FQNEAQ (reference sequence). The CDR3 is CASSLGLAEVDTQYF. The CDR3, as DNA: TGTGCCAGCAGCTTAGGGCTAGCGGAGGTTGATACGCAGTATTTT. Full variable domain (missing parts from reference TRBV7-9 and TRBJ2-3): DTGVSQNPRHKITKRGQNVTFRCDPISEHNRLYWYRQTLGQGPEFLTYFQNEAQLEKSRLLSDRFSAERPKGSFSTLEIQRTEQGDSAMYLCASSLGLAEVDTQYFGPGTRLTVL.

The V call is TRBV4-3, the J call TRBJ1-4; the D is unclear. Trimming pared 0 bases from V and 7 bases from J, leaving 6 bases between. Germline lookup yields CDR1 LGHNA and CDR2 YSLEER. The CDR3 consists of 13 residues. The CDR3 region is CASSQDHSEKLFF. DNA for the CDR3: TGCGCCAGCAGCCAAGATCACAGTGAAAAACTGTTTTTT.

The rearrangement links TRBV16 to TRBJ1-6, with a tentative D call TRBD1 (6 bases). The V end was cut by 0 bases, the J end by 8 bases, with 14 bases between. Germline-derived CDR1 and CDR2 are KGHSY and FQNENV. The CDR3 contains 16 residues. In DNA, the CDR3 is TGTGCCAGCAGCCAATCGGGGGCAGAGAGGTATTCACCCCTCCACTTT. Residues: CASSQSGAERYSPLHF.

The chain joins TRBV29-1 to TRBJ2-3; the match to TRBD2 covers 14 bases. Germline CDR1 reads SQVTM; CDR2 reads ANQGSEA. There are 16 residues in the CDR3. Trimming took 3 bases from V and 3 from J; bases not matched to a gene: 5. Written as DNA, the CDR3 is TGCAGCGTTGACGGGACTAGCGGGAGCCATACAGATACGCAGTATTTT. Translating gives CSVDGTSGSHTDTQYF.

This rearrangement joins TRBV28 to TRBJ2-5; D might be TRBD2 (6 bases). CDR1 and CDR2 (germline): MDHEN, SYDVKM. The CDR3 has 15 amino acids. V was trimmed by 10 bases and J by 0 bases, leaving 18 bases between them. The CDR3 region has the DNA TGTGCCACCTCCCGCTCGGGGGAGTACCAAGAGACCCAGTACTTC. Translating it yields CATSRSGEYQETQYF.

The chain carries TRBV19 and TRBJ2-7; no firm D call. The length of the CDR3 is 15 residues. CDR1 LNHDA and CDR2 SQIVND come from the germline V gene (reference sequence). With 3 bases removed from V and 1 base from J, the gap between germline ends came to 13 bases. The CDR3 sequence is CASSISGHLSYEQYF. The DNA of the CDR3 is TGTGCCAGTAGTATTTCTGGGCATCTGTCCTACGAGCAGTACTTC.

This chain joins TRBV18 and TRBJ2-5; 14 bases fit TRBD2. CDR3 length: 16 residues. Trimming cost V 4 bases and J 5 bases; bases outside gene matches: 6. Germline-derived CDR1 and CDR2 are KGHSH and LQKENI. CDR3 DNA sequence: TGTGCCAGCTCACTCCCGGGACTAGCGGGAGACGAGACCCAGTACTTC. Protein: CASSLPGLAGDETQYF. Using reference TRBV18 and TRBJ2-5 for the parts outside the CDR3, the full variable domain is NAGVMQNPRHLVRRRGQEARLRCSPMKGHSHVYWYRQLPEEGLKFMVYLQKENIIDESGMPKERFSAEFPKEGPSILRIQQVVRGDSAAYFCASSLPGLAGDETQYFGPGTRLLVL.

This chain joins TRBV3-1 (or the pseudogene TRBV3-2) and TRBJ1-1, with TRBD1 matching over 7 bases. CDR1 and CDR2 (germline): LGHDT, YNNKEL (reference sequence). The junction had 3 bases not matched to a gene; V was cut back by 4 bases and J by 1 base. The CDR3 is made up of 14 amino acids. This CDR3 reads CASSPSGGNTEAFF. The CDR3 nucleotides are TGTGCCAGCAGCCCCTCAGGGGGGAACACTGAAGCTTTCTTT.

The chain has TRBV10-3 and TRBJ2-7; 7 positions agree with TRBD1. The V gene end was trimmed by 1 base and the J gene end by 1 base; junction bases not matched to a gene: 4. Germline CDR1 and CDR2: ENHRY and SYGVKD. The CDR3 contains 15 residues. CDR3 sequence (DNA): TGTGCCATCAGTGAGTATGGACAGGCATCCTACGAGCAGTACTTC. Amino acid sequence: CAISEYGQASYEQYF.

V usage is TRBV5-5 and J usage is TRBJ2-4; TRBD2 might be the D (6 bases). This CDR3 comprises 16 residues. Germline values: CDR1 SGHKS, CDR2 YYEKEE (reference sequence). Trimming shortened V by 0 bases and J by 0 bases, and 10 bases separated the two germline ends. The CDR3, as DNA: TGTGCCAGCAGCTTGGAGGGCGGGGTAGCCAAAAACATTCAGTACTTC. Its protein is CASSLEGGVAKNIQYF.

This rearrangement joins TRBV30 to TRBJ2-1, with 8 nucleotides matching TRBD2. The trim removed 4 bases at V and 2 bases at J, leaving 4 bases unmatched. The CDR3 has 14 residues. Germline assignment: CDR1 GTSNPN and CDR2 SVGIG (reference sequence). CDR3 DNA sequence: TGTGCCTGGACCCGGGGGGGCCCCTACAATGAGCAGTTCTTC. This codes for CAWTRGGPYNEQFF. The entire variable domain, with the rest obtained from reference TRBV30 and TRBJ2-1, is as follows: SQTIHQWPATLVQPVGSPLSLECTVEGTSNPNLYWYRQAAGRGLQLLFYSVGIGQISSEVPQNLSASRPQDRQFILSSKKLLLSDSGFYLCAWTRGGPYNEQFFGPGTRLTVL.

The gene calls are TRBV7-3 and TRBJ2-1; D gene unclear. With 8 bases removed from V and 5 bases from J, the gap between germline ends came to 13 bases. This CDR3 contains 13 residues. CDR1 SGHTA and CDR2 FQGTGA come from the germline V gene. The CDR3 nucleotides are TGTGCCAGCTCCCTTTCCGGTAACAATGAGCAGTTCTTC. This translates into CASSLSGNNEQFF.

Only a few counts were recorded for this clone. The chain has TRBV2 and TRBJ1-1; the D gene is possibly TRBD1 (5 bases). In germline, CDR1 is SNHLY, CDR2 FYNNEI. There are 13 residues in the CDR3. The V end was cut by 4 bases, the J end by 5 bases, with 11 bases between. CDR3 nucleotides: TGTGCCAGCAGTGTACTAAAGGGGACTGAAGCTTTCTTT. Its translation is CASSVLKGTEAFF.

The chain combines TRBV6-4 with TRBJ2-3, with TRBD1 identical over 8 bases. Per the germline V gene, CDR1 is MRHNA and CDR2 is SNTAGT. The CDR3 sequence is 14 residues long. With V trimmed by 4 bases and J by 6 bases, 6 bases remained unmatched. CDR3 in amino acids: CASSVGQGRDTQYF. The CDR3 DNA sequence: TGTGCCAGCAGTGTCGGACAGGGAAGGGATACGCAGTATTTT.

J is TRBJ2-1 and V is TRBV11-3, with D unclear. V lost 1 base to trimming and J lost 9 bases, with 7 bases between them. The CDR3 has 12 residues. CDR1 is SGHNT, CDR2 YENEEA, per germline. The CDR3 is CASSLVGGEQFF. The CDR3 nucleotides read TGTGCCAGCAGCTTAGTCGGTGGTGAGCAGTTCTTC.

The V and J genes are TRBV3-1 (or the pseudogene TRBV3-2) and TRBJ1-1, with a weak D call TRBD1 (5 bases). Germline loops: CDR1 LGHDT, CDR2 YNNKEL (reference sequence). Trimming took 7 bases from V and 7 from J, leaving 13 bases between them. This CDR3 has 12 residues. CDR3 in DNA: TGTGCCAGCATTAACAGGTTGGATGAAGCTTTCTTT. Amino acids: CASINRLDEAFF.